Listed here is a single TCR beta chain. These data come from a study of blood T cell repertoires in COVID-19. Study-wide background: The United States, Italy and Spain supplied acute and convalescent COVID-19 samples. T cells, B-cell-depleted T cells, or PBMCs supplied cDNA or gDNA.

The CDR3 loop spans 18 amino acids. Germline CDR1 is SGHVS and CDR2 is FQNEAQ. V lost 5 bases and J lost 1; bases outside the gene matches: 12. Authors' data handling: The authors estimated nucleated cell counts from reference gene primer amplification. The data were produced by immunoSEQ multiplex PCR, yet TCRdb's version contains in-frame clones alone and is incomplete. V and J calls and clone size come straight from that table; D and trimming were deduced from the DNA. Of 150,000 to 200,000 clones in the sample, about 88% are singletons; the top ten hold 0.99%. Sequences were obtained from peripheral blood. The sequence derives from a man younger than 35 with acute or convalescent COVID-19. The chain is built from TRBV7-8 and TRBJ2-3, with 10 bases identical to TRBD2. The CDR3 nucleotides read TGTGCCAGCAGCCCCCGGGGTAGCGGGGGGCTCCGCACAGATACGCAGTATTTT. Translated: CASSPRGSGGLRTDTQYF. Supplemented by reference TRBV7-8 and TRBJ2-3, the full variable domain reads GAGVSQSPRYKVAKRGQDVALRCDPISGHVSLFWYQQALGQGPEFLTYFQNEAQLDKSGLPSDRFFAERPEGSVSTLKIQRTQQEDSAVYLCASSPRGSGGLRTDTQYFGPGTRLTVL.